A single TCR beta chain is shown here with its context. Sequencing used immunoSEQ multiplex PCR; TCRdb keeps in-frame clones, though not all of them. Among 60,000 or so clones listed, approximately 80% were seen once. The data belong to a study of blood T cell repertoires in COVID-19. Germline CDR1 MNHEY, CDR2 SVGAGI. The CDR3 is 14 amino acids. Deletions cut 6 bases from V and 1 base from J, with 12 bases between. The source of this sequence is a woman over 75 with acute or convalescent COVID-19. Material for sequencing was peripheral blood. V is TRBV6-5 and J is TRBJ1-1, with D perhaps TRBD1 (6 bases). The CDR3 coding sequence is TGTGCCAGCAGACCGACAGGACCGAACACTGAAGCTTTCTTT. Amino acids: CASRPTGPNTEAFF.